This TCR beta chain was identified in a study of blood T cell repertoires in COVID-19. In the study overall: From the United States, Italy and Spain came samples of acute and convalescent COVID-19.

This CDR3 is 18 amino acids long. J lost 3 bases, V lost 0 bases, and 11 bases had no gene match. Germline V lookup: CDR1 MNHEY, CDR2 SVGEGT. Original analysis: By means of reference gene primer amplification, nucleated cell counts were estimated. Profiled with immunoSEQ multiplex PCR; TCRdb holds only in-frame clones, not every one. V and J calls and clone size are copied from that table; D and trimming were computed from the DNA. The data contain 100,000 to 150,000 clones, 60% to 75% of them singletons. The source of this sequence is a woman in her 70s with acute or convalescent COVID-19. The genes are TRBV6-2 or TRBV6-3 and TRBJ2-4; 7 bases are shared with TRBD2. Sequencing used peripheral blood. CDR3 in amino acids: CASSYSTSAPLGKNIQYF. As DNA, the CDR3 is TGTGCCAGCAGTTACTCTACTAGCGCACCCCTTGGCAAAAACATTCAGTACTTC.